This T cell receptor (beta chain) was profiled in a study of OX40 agonist ivuxolimab in advanced cancers. About the study: Averaging roughly 60 years in age, with a range of 23 to 79, the cohort was more than 75% male.

Sequenced by immunoSEQ multiplex PCR; TCRdb stores in-frame clones only, minus some. The table records some 73,000 clones, around 90% of them present only once. Study findings and constraints: Low levels of normalized T-cell clonal expansion also appeared in some nonresponders. The study did not work out the antigen specificity of the expanded peripheral T cells.

CDR1 is SGHTA, CDR2 FQGNSA, per germline. There are 14 residues in the CDR3. V lost 5 bases and J 3 bases, leaving 13 bases between the germline ends. This clone was observed once. Antigen: not known. Here the sequenced sample was CD4+ or CD8+ T cells sorted from blood, taken in a trial of the OX40 agonist ivuxolimab. The receptor was derived from an adult with an advanced solid tumor such as melanoma, head and neck, liver or kidney cancer. The chain has TRBV7-2 and TRBJ1-1; D is possibly TRBD1 (6 bases). In DNA, the CDR3 is TGTGCCAGCAGCACCCAGGGGTTTGACACTGAAGCTTTCTTT. Protein product: CASSTQGFDTEAFF.